This T cell receptor (beta chain) came from a study of blood T cell repertoires in COVID-19. Overall study: T cells, B-cell-depleted T cells, or PBMCs provided the cDNA or gDNA that served as material.

TCRdb keeps only in-frame clones here, not all; method: immunoSEQ multiplex PCR. The table lists about 200,000 clones, about 85% of them singletons, with almost 5% in the top ten. The receptor was derived from an elderly woman with acute or convalescent COVID-19. The sequenced material came from peripheral blood.

CDR3 residues: CASSLTGTGYDTEAFF. The CDR3 bases are TGTGCCAGTAGCCTAACAGGGACAGGGTACGACACTGAAGCTTTCTTT. V is TRBV19 and J is TRBJ1-1; 9 nucleotides match TRBD1. The V segment lost 6 bases and the J segment 3 bases; nucleotides outside the gene matches: 11. Germline V CDR1 and CDR2: LNHDA, SQIVND (reference sequence). The CDR3 has 16 amino acids.